These 18 T cell receptor beta chains were sequenced from one sample in a study of shared clonotypes between healthy human individuals. In the naive CD8 group, cells lacked CD45RO and were positively selected for CCR7, so terminally differentiated effector memory CD45RA+ cells were left out. Using immunoSEQ multiplex PCR, the repertoire was profiled, and TCRdb retains in-frame clones only, with some absent. The sample has about 2.1 million clones; around 93% are singletons. Material: naive CD8+ T cells from PBMCs. The receptors were sampled from a man between 18 and 35 years old in good health. Some clones in this sample may be carry-over from other donors' samples.

The chain employs TRBV4-3 and TRBJ2-5; D might be TRBD1 or TRBD2, each matching 5 bases. Between the trimmed V and J ends, which lost 3 bases and 1 base, there was a span of 12 bases. This CDR3 comprises 15 residues. The germline V gene has CDR1 LGHNA and CDR2 YSLEER. The CDR3 nucleotides are TGCGCCAGCAGCCATGGTGGGGGTCCCCAAGAGACCCAGTACTTC. The encoded protein is CASSHGGGPQETQYF.

The chain uses TRBV27 and TRBJ2-7; the D gene could be TRBD1 or TRBD2 (5 bases each). V lost 4 bases and J lost 6, with 19 bases in between. The CDR3 has 15 amino acids. Germline CDR1 MNHEY, CDR2 SMNVEV (reference sequence). CDR3 sequence reads: CASSSHRDGKGEQYF. CDR3 bases: TGTGCCAGCAGTTCCCACCGGGACGGGAAGGGCGAGCAGTACTTC.

V usage is TRBV15 and J usage is TRBJ2-1, with 7 bases identical to TRBD2. Trimming took 5 bases from V and 1 from J; bases not matched to a gene: 11. Per the germline V gene, CDR1 is LNHNV and CDR2 is YYDKDF (reference sequence). The CDR3 sequence is 17 residues long. The CDR3 loop is CATSSRWGSGSYNEQFF. Written as DNA, the CDR3 is TGTGCCACCAGCTCCCGTTGGGGTAGCGGGTCCTACAATGAGCAGTTCTTC.

The chain recombines TRBV7-9 with TRBJ2-1; a weak D match, TRBD1 (5 bases). The CDR3 length is 16 residues. Per the germline V gene, CDR1 is SEHNR and CDR2 is FQNEAQ (reference sequence). V was trimmed by 5 bases and J by 3 bases, leaving 17 bases between them. In DNA, the CDR3 is TGTGCCAGCAGCGTTCAGCTCAGGGTAATCTACAATGAGCAGTTCTTC. Translating gives CASSVQLRVIYNEQFF.

This clone was seen a single time. The chain recombines TRBV30 with TRBJ2-1; 7 nucleotides match TRBD2. V shed 2 bases, J shed 9 bases, and the junction held 7 bases outside the gene matches. Germline V gene sequence: CDR1 GTSNPN, CDR2 SVGIG (reference sequence). The CDR3 is made up of 13 amino acids. The CDR3 is CAWSRRETPEQFF. CDR3 nucleotide sequence: TGTGCCTGGAGTCGGCGGGAGACCCCTGAGCAGTTCTTC.

This chain links TRBV11-2 with TRBJ2-7; D unclear. Trimming cost V 2 bases and J 2 bases, with 4 bases left between them. Germline assignment: CDR1 SGHAT and CDR2 FQNNGV. CDR3 length: 12 amino acids. The CDR3 DNA reads as TGTGCCAGCAGCTTAATGCCCTACGAGCAGTACTTC. Protein sequence: CASSLMPYEQYF.

The gene calls are TRBV28 and TRBJ2-3; tentatively, D is TRBD2 (6 bases). V lost 1 base and J lost 6, with 20 bases in between. Germline assignment: CDR1 MDHEN and CDR2 SYDVKM. CDR3 size: 17 residues. CDR3 amino acids: CASSLLGGLEGEDTQYF. The CDR3 DNA reads TGTGCCAGCAGTTTATTGGGCGGGTTGGAGGGCGAGGATACGCAGTATTTT. The whole variable domain, remainder taken from reference TRBV28 and TRBJ2-3, is DVKVTQSSRYLVKRTGEKVFLECVQDMDHENMFWYRQDPGLGLRLIYFSYDVKMKEKGDIPEGYSVSREKKERFSLILESASTNQTSMYLCASSLLGGLEGEDTQYFGPGTRLTVL.

The chain combines TRBV10-3 with TRBJ1-1; D is uncertain. The germline gives CDR1 ENHRY, CDR2 SYGVKD. This CDR3 is built from 14 residues. V was shortened by 4 bases and J by 1 base, with 10 bases between the two germline ends. Written as DNA, the CDR3 is TGTGCCATCAGTGGCTTCATGGAGAACACTGAAGCTTTCTTT. Translation gives CAISGFMENTEAFF.

This clone turned up a few times. Additional DNA sequences in this sample encode the identical CDR3. The V and J genes are TRBV9 and TRBJ2-5; TRBD2 matches 9 bases. The V gene's germline CDR1 is SGDLS and CDR2 YYNGEE. J gave up 4 bases and V 0 bases, and 1 base lay outside the gene matches. The CDR3 covers 14 residues. CDR3 region: CASSVEGLAETQYF. DNA for the CDR3: TGTGCCAGCAGCGTAGAGGGACTAGCAGAGACCCAGTACTTC.

V and J are TRBV7-8 and TRBJ2-1, with 11 nucleotides matching TRBD1. With V trimmed by 5 bases and J by 7 bases, 4 bases remained unmatched. The CDR3 is made up of 14 amino acids. Germline V CDR1 and CDR2: SGHVS, FQNEAQ. The CDR3 spells CASSPGTGGNEQFF. The CDR3 nucleotides are TGTGCCAGCAGCCCAGGGACAGGGGGAAATGAGCAGTTCTTC.

CDR3 coding DNA: TGTGCCAGCAGTTATCCGACTACCCAGGACAGGGGGAACTACAATGAGCAGTTCTTC. Its protein product is CASSYPTTQDRGNYNEQFF. This chain joins TRBV28 and TRBJ2-1; 10 bases agree with TRBD1. The CDR3 loop spans 19 amino acids. V lost 4 bases and J lost 3; bases outside the gene matches: 15. From germline, CDR1 is MDHEN and CDR2 SYDVKM.

The V call is TRBV4-2, the J call TRBJ1-2; 8 bases are a match to TRBD1. Germline trimming cut 1 base from V and 2 bases from J; bases unmatched to any gene: 6. Germline V CDR1 and CDR2: LGHNA, YNFKEQ. The CDR3 runs to 16 residues. Here the CDR3 reads CASSQGPTGVNYGYTF. The CDR3 DNA reads as TGTGCCAGCAGCCAAGGGCCGACAGGGGTGAACTATGGCTACACCTTC.

The chain joins TRBV11-2 to TRBJ1-3; no firm D call. V lost 0 bases and J 5 bases, leaving 2 bases between the germline ends. The CDR3 loop spans 12 amino acids. CDR1 is SGHAT and CDR2 is FQNNGV in the germline V gene. The CDR3 region has the DNA TGTGCCAGCAGCTTAGAGCGAAACACCATATATTTT. This gives the protein CASSLERNTIYF.

The gene calls are TRBV4-1 and TRBJ2-2, with 7 nucleotides matching TRBD1. The germline V gene encodes CDR1 MGHRA and CDR2 YSYEKL. V shed 6 bases, J shed 3 bases, and the junction held 1 base outside the gene matches. CDR3 length: 13 amino acids. The CDR3 loop reads CASRDRDTGELFF. CDR3 in DNA: TGCGCCAGCAGAGACAGGGACACCGGGGAGCTGTTTTTT.

This chain joins TRBV4-1 and TRBJ1-2, with D possibly TRBD1 on 6 matching bases. Looked up from germline, CDR1 is MGHRA and CDR2 is YSYEKL. The CDR3 spans 17 residues. The germline V and J ends were trimmed by 1 base and 3 bases, with 18 bases remaining between them. CDR3: CASSQGARGALDYGYTF. The CDR3 DNA reads TGCGCCAGCAGCCAAGGGGCGCGGGGGGCGCTCGACTATGGCTACACCTTC.

The chain links TRBV27 to TRBJ2-5; perhaps TRBD2 as D (6 bases). The V end was cut by 7 bases, the J end by 2 bases, with 17 bases between. This CDR3 contains 15 residues. Germline V gene lookup returns CDR1 MNHEY and CDR2 SMNVEV (reference sequence). Written as DNA, the CDR3 is TGTGCCAGCACTCCTCAGGGAGGAAGTCAAGAGACCCAGTACTTC. It translates to CASTPQGGSQETQYF.

This clone was seen only once. The J gene is TRBJ2-7, the V gene TRBV7-6; tentatively, D is TRBD1 (6 bases). CDR3 length: 16 amino acids. Germline lookup yields CDR1 SGHVS and CDR2 FNYEAQ. The V end was cut by 0 bases, the J end by 3 bases, with 15 bases between. This CDR3 is CASSLAVTGRVYEQYF. The CDR3 DNA reads as TGTGCCAGCAGCTTAGCGGTTACAGGGAGAGTCTACGAGCAGTACTTC.

The chain recombines TRBV19 with TRBJ1-4, with D uncertain. Germline V gives CDR1 LNHDA, CDR2 SQIVND (reference sequence). The V end was cut by 5 bases, the J end by 0 bases, with 10 bases between. This CDR3 comprises 15 residues. The CDR3 DNA follows: TGTGCCAGTAGTCCTAGGGCCGCAACTAATGAAAAACTGTTTTTT. Protein product: CASSPRAATNEKLFF.